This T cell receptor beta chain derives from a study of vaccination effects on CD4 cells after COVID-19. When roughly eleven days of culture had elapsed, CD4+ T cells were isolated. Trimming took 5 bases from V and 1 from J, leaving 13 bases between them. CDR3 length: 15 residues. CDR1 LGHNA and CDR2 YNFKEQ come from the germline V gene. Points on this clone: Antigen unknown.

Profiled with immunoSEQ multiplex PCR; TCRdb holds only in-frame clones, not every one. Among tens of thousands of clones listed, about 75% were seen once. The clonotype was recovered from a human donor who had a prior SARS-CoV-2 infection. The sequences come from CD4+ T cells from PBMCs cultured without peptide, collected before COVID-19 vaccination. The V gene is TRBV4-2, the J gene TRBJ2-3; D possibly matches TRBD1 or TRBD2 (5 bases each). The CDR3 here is CASSSGTARTDTQYF. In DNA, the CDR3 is TGTGCCAGCAGCTCCGGGACCGCCCGCACAGATACGCAGTATTTT.